The 20 T cell receptor beta chains below were found in one sample sequenced in a study of regulatory T cells in long-lasting Graves disease. According to the study, TCR beta libraries were built with iRepertoire HTBI primers and CDR3-region Arm-PCR. MiXCR, applied by TCRdb to the multiplex PCR reads, yields one record per CDR3 protein. Among a few hundred thousand distinct CDR3 sequences listed, approximately 23% were seen once. Time point of the sample: persistent/refractory GD, antithyroid drugs over 5 years with positive TRAb. After RNA was extracted from PBMCs, the TCR library was made from it. Sequences were derived from peripheral blood mononuclear cells (PBMCs), sampled when the disease was refractory, from a patient treated with antithyroid drugs. The source of these receptors is a female donor with Graves disease.

This clonotype showed up many times. The chain carries TRBV7-8 and TRBJ2-5; TRBD2 agrees at 7 bases. CDR1 is SGHVS and CDR2 is FQNEAQ in the germline V gene. With V trimmed by 5 bases and J by 4 bases, 10 bases remained unmatched. This CDR3 contains 15 residues. The CDR3 bases are TGTGCCAGCAGCCCCCCGGGCGGGGGTGTAGAGACCCAGTACTTC. This encodes CASSPPGGGVETQYF.

This clonotype was observed at least ten times. DNA of the CDR3: TGTGCCAGCAGTCGGCGACAGGGCCACTATGGCTACACCTTC. The encoded protein is CASSRRQGHYGYTF. This chain links TRBV28 with TRBJ1-2; 7 positions agree with TRBD1. Germline V gene data show CDR1 as MDHEN and CDR2 as SYDVKM. There are 14 residues in the CDR3. V lost 5 bases and J lost 3; bases outside the gene matches: 6.

This clonotype was seen a few times. The chain links TRBV19 to TRBJ1-4; 9 nucleotides agree with TRBD1. The CDR3 runs to 14 residues. CDR1 LNHDA and CDR2 SQIVND come from the germline V gene (reference sequence). V lost 4 bases to trimming and J lost 7 bases; unmatched junction nucleotides: 4. DNA for the CDR3: TGTGCCAGTAGTAAGCGGGACAGGGCTGAAAAACTGTTTTTT. Its protein is CASSKRDRAEKLFF.

V is TRBV19 and J is TRBJ2-2; D gene ambiguous. This CDR3 has 13 residues. V lost 7 bases and J lost 0, with 6 bases in between. Per germline, CDR1 LNHDA and CDR2 SQIVND (reference sequence). CDR3 in amino acids: CASTEPNTGELFF. The DNA of the CDR3 is TGTGCCAGTACGGAGCCGAACACCGGGGAGCTGTTTTTT.

This clonotype came up many times. The gene calls are TRBV11-2 and TRBJ1-2; D remains unclear. The V and J ends lost 6 bases and 8 bases respectively, with 16 bases between them. The CDR3 has 13 residues. Germline V CDR1 and CDR2: SGHAT, FQNNGV. The CDR3 sequence is CASSSAPGGGYTF. Written as DNA, the CDR3 is TGTGCCAGCAGTAGCGCCCCCGGCGGAGGCTACACCTTC.

This clonotype was seen a handful of times. The rearrangement uses TRBV29-1 and TRBJ2-7; D possibly corresponds to TRBD1 (6 bases). The germline V gene has CDR1 SQVTM and CDR2 ANQGSEA. The CDR3 covers 12 residues. V lost 4 bases and J 3 bases, leaving 10 bases between the germline ends. CDR3 in DNA: TGCAGCGTTGGGGACACCTACTACGAGCAGTACTTC. Translated: CSVGDTYYEQYF.

The chain employs TRBV18 and TRBJ2-5, with D hard to call. The CDR3 has 14 residues. The V end lost 3 bases, the J end lost 4 bases, and 12 bases lay between the germline ends. CDR1 KGHSH and CDR2 LQKENI come from the germline V gene. CDR3 region: CASSPSSIRETQYF. CDR3 bases: TGTGCCAGCTCACCCTCCAGTATCCGAGAGACCCAGTACTTC. Drawing the rest from reference TRBV18 and TRBJ2-5, the complete variable domain is NAGVMQNPRHLVRRRGQEARLRCSPMKGHSHVYWYRQLPEEGLKFMVYLQKENIIDESGMPKERFSAEFPKEGPSILRIQQVVRGDSAAYFCASSPSSIRETQYFGPGTRLLVL.

This clonotype was detected many times. This chain links TRBV12-3 or TRBV12-4 with TRBJ1-2; TRBD1 is a possible D gene (5 bases). The CDR3 extends over 14 amino acids. Trimming took 4 bases from V and 4 from J, leaving 13 bases between them. The chain's CDR3 is CASSSQTESYGYTF. The DNA of the CDR3 is TGTGCCAGCAGTTCCCAGACAGAAAGCTATGGCTACACCTTC.

This clonotype was detected many times. J is TRBJ1-1 and V is TRBV11-2; D unresolved. The CDR3 loop spans 11 amino acids. Germline V gene sequence: CDR1 SGHAT, CDR2 FQNNGV. Trimming removed 3 bases from V and 8 bases from J, with 7 bases in between. The chain's CDR3 is CASSFVQEAFF. CDR3 bases: TGTGCCAGCAGCTTTGTTCAGGAAGCTTTCTTT.

V usage is TRBV6-5 and J usage is TRBJ1-5; D gene ambiguous. The CDR3 extends over 18 amino acids. Trimming shortened V by 0 bases and J by 1 base, and 16 bases separated the two germline ends. Germline V gene lookup returns CDR1 MNHEY and CDR2 SVGAGI. This CDR3 reads CASSYSKDTGLSNQPQHF. The CDR3 DNA sequence: TGTGCCAGCAGTTACTCGAAGGATACCGGGTTGAGCAATCAGCCCCAGCATTTT.

This clonotype was detected a few times. The rearrangement uses TRBV7-9 and TRBJ1-1; 10 bases agree with TRBD1. The germline V gene encodes CDR1 SEHNR and CDR2 FQNEAQ (reference sequence). The CDR3 has 12 residues. The V segment lost 5 bases and the J segment 11 bases; nucleotides outside the gene matches: 5. CDR3: CASSNDRGLAFF. The CDR3 region has the DNA TGTGCCAGCAGCAACGACAGGGGGCTTGCTTTCTTT.

This clonotype was detected many times. The chain has TRBV2 and TRBJ2-7, with D perhaps TRBD1 or TRBD2 (5 bases each). Germline V CDR1 and CDR2: SNHLY, FYNNEI. The CDR3 runs 14 residues. The V end was cut by 2 bases, the J end by 4 bases, with 12 bases between. CDR3 amino acids: CASSELAGRYEQYF. As DNA, the CDR3 is TGTGCCAGCAGTGAACTGGCAGGGAGATACGAGCAGTACTTC. The whole variable domain, filled in from reference TRBV2 and TRBJ2-7, reads EPEVTQTPSHQVTQMGQEVILRCVPISNHLYFYWYRQILGQKVEFLVSFYNNEISEKSEIFDDQFSVERPDGSNFTLKIRSTKLEDSAMYFCASSELAGRYEQYFGPGTRLTVT.

Points on this clonotype: Possible read error: a much larger clone is one base away. V usage is TRBV6-1 and J usage is TRBJ2-7, with 9 bases lining up with TRBD1. With 4 bases clipped from V and 10 bases from J, the junction kept 8 bases outside the gene matches. Germline-derived CDR1 and CDR2 are MNHNS and SASEGT. The CDR3 spans 13 residues. The CDR3 DNA sequence: TGTGCCAGCAGTGGGACAGGGGTCATCGACCAGTACTTC. It specifies CASSGTGVIDQYF.

This clonotype was recorded at least ten times. The genes are TRBV29-1 and TRBJ2-7; 12 nucleotides agree with TRBD1. CDR3 length: 14 residues. Losses at the gene ends were 4 bases for V and 4 bases for J; bases not matched to a gene: 5. The germline CDR1 and CDR2 sequences are SQVTM and ANQGSEA. This chain's CDR3 is CSVGGGQGAYEQYF. In nucleotides, the CDR3 is TGCAGCGTTGGGGGGGGACAGGGGGCGTACGAGCAGTACTTC.

Comment on this clonotype: A much more abundant neighbour one base away suggests this may be a read error. This chain links TRBV3-1 with TRBJ1-2; D possibly corresponds to TRBD1 (5 bases). This CDR3 comprises 13 residues. Germline CDR1 is LGHDT and CDR2 is YNNKEL (reference sequence). The CDR3 sequence is CASSQDGTYGCTF. In DNA form, the CDR3 reads TGTGCCAGCAGCCAAGATGGGACCTATGGCTGCACCTTC.

The rearrangement joins TRBV20-1 to TRBJ2-5; maybe TRBD2 (5 bases). The CDR3 has 14 amino acids. Deletions cut 7 bases from V and 10 bases from J, with 25 bases between. Germline-derived CDR1 and CDR2 are DFQATT and SNEGSKA (reference sequence). The CDR3 here is CSGPPEGVTGGQYF. In nucleotides, the CDR3 is TGCAGTGGCCCCCCAGAGGGAGTCACGGGCGGCCAGTACTTC.

This clonotype was counted ten times or more. The chain joins TRBV7-2 to TRBJ2-7, with 8 bases matching TRBD1. Trimming took 1 base from V and 6 from J; bases not matched to a gene: 11. The CDR3 extends over 16 amino acids. Germline V gene data show CDR1 as SGHTA and CDR2 as FQGNSA. This chain's CDR3 is CASSLVAQGATLEQYF. The DNA for the CDR3 is TGTGCCAGCAGCTTAGTTGCTCAGGGGGCTACCCTCGAGCAGTACTTC.

This clonotype was seen at least ten times. The V call is TRBV6-5, the J call TRBJ1-2, with 7 bases fitting TRBD1. The germline gives CDR1 MNHEY, CDR2 SVGAGI. The CDR3 length is 15 residues. The ends lost 0 bases at V and 10 bases at J; junction bases unmatched: 11. CDR3 region: CASSYSRDSGHDYTF. Here the CDR3 DNA reads TGTGCCAGCAGTTACTCGAGGGACAGTGGCCATGACTACACCTTC.

The rearrangement uses TRBV19 and TRBJ1-4; the D is unclear. Germline CDR1 reads LNHDA; CDR2 reads SQIVND (reference sequence). The CDR3 runs to 15 residues. The ends were cut back, 5 bases at V and 0 bases at J, with 10 bases in the middle. The CDR3 loop is CASSPNIATNEKLFF. DNA for the CDR3: TGTGCCAGTAGTCCAAACATAGCAACTAATGAAAAACTGTTTTTT.

V gene TRBV20-1 combines with J gene TRBJ1-5, with D uncertain. The CDR3 spans 14 residues. Germline V gives CDR1 DFQATT, CDR2 SNEGSKA (reference sequence). The V and J ends lost 1 base and 1 base respectively, with 8 bases between them. CDR3 nucleotides: TGCAGTGCTAGAGGTCCCCCGAGCAATCAGCCCCAGCATTTT. It codes for CSARGPPSNQPQHF.